The rows below give T cell receptor beta chains drawn from one sample of a study of T-cell memory formation after mild COVID-19. From the 5' RACE reads, TCRdb called clonotypes with MiXCR, one entry per CDR3 protein. The sample has 200,000 to 250,000 distinct CDR3 sequences; roughly 9.4% are singletons. Source material: PBMCs or a T cell subset sorted from them (not recorded which). Receptors originate from a man between 18 and 29 years old who had mild COVID-19 (a few samples of this study predate the infection). Cell type and time point are not known. Each CDR3 is given with its conserved first and last residue. The D gene is left open where the match is weak. Only some rows state a clone size, as once, few, many or a class for expanded clones.

V	J	D	size	CDR3	DNA
TRBV7-9	TRBJ1-1	-	few	CASSLAIRGIPEAFF	TGTGCCAGCAGCTTAGCTATTAGAGGGATACCTGAAGCTTTCTTT
TRBV30	TRBJ2-7	-	few	CAWSVQGGYEQYF	TGTGCCTGGAGTGTACAAGGAGGCTACGAGCAGTACTTC
TRBV5-1	TRBJ2-2	-	few	CASSLGSGGELFF	TGCGCCAGCAGCTTGGGAAGTGGCGGGGAGCTGTTTTTT
TRBV18	TRBJ1-5	-	-	CASSPEAGWQPQHF	TGTGCCAGCTCACCAGAGGCAGGGTGGCAGCCCCAGCATTTT
TRBV5-6	TRBJ2-1	-	many	CASSFGHYRGEQFF	TGTGCCAGCAGCTTTGGTCATTATCGGGGTGAGCAGTTCTTC
TRBV7-2	TRBJ2-3	TRBD1	-	CASSLPGQHTQYF	TGTGCCAGCAGCTTACCGGGACAGCATACGCAGTATTTT
TRBV6-2/TRBV6-3	TRBJ1-5	TRBD1	few	CASSPRDRSYLPQHF	TGTGCCAGCAGTCCTCGGGACAGGTCGTATTTGCCCCAGCATTTT
TRBV2	TRBJ1-5	-	-	CASSVGQVYNQPQHF	TGTGCCAGCAGTGTAGGCCAGGTTTACAATCAGCCCCAGCATTTT
TRBV12-3/TRBV12-4	TRBJ1-1	-	-	CASSLLLGTEAFF	TGTGCCAGCAGTTTATTGCTGGGCACTGAAGCTTTCTTT
TRBV12-3/TRBV12-4	TRBJ2-1	TRBD2	-	CASRTSGGPGEQFF	TGTGCCAGCAGGACTAGCGGGGGGCCGGGTGAGCAGTTCTTC